This entry concerns a single T cell receptor beta chain. Antigen unknown. Germline CDR1 is SGHVS and CDR2 is FQNEAQ. The CDR3 has 14 residues. Deletions cut 2 bases from V and 2 bases from J, with 9 bases between. This table comes from immunoSEQ multiplex PCR, and its TCRdb copy is limited to in-frame clones, with some not included. The table shows 25,000 to 30,000 clones, with around four fifths occurring only once. This entry comes from a study of PD-1 blockade in classical Hodgkin lymphoma. Points from the study as a whole: Sources of repertoire differences remain undefined, possibly disease activity or prior therapy.

Every one of the patients relapsed after autologous stem cell transplantation (brentuximab vedotin exposure was variable). The sample in question was peripheral blood mononuclear cells (PBMCs), obtained before the second cycle of nivolumab. This sequence originates from a human donor with classical Hodgkin lymphoma. V usage is TRBV7-8 and J usage is TRBJ2-5; possible D gene TRBD2, 5 bases. Here the CDR3 reads CASSLSSGQETQYF. CDR3 sequence (DNA): TGTGCCAGCAGCTTAAGTTCGGGACAAGAGACCCAGTACTTC.